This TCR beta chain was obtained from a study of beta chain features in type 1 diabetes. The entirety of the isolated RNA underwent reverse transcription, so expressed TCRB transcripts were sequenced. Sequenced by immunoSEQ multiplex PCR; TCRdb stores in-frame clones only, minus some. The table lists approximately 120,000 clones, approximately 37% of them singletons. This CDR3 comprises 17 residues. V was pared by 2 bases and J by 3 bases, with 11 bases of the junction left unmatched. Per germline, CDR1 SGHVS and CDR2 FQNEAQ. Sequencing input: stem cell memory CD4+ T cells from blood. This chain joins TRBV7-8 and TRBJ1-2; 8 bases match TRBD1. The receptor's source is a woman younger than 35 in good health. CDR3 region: CASSLKEGQGPYYGYTF. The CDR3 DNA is TGTGCCAGCAGCTTAAAAGAAGGACAGGGACCCTACTATGGCTACACCTTC.